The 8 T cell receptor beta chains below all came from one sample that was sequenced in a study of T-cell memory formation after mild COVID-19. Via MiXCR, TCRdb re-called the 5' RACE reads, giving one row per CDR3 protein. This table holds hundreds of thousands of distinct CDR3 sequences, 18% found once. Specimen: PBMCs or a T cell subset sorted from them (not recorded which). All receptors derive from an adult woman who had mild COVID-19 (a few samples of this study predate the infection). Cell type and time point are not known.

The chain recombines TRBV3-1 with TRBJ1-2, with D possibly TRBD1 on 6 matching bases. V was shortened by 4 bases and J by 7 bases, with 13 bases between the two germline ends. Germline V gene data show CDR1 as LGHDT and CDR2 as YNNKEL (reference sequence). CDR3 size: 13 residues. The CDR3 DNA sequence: TGTGCCAGCAGCCGGACAGAGGACCTTGGCTACACCTTC. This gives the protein CASSRTEDLGYTF.

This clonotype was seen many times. The CDR3 nucleotides read TGTGCCAGCAGACAGGGGGCGGCAGATACGCAGTATTTT. This encodes CASRQGAADTQYF. The genes are TRBV5-8 and TRBJ2-3; 9 bases agree with TRBD1. Germline assignment: CDR1 SGHTS and CDR2 YDEGEE. The CDR3 length is 13 residues. After removal of 5 bases from V and 4 bases from J, the junction contained 2 bases not matched to a gene.

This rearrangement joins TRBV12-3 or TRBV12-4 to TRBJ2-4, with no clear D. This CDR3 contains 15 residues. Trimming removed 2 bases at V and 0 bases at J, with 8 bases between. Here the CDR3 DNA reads TGTGCCAGCAGTTTACACAGCCTAGCCAAAAACATTCAGTACTTC. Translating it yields CASSLHSLAKNIQYF.

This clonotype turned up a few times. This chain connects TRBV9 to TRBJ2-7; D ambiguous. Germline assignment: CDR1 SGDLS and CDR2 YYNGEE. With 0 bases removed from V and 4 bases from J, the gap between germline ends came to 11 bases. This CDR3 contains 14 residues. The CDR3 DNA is TGTGCCAGCAGCGTAGGGTCCACGGGTTACGAGCAGTACTTC. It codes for CASSVGSTGYEQYF. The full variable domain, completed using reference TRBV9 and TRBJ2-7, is DSGVTQTPKHLITATGQRVTLRCSPRSGDLSVYWYQQSLDQGLQFLIQYYNGEERAKGNILERFSAQQFPDLHSELNLSSLELGDSALYFCASSVGSTGYEQYFGPGTRLTVT.

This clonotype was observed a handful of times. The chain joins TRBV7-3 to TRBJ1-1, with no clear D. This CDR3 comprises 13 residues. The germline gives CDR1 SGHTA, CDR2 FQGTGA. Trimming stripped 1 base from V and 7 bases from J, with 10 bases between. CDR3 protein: CASSLMEGGEAFF. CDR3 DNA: TGTGCCAGCAGCTTAATGGAGGGCGGTGAAGCTTTCTTT.

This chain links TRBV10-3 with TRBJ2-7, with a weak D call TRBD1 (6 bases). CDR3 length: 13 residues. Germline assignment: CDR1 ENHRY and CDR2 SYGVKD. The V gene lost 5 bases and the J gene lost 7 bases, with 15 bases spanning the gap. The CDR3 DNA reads TGTGCCATCAGTCCTACAGGGAAGCGGGAGCAGTACTTC. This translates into CAISPTGKREQYF.

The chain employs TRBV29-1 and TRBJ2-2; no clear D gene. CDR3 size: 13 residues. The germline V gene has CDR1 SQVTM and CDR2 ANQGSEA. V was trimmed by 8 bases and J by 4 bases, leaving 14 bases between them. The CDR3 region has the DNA TGCAGCAGTTTTTGGGGTGGCACCGGGGAGCTGTTTTTT. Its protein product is CSSFWGGTGELFF.

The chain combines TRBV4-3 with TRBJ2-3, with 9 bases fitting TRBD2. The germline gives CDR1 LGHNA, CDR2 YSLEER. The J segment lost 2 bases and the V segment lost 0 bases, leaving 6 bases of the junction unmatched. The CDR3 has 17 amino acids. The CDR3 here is CASSQDTAGGNTDTQYF. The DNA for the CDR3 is TGCGCCAGCAGCCAAGATACAGCGGGAGGTAACACAGATACGCAGTATTTT.